What follows are 27 T cell receptor beta chains derived from one specimen sequenced in a study of regulatory T cells in long-lasting Graves disease. HTBI primers from iRepertoire and Arm-PCR of CDR3 regions yielded the TCR beta libraries. A single record per CDR3 protein comes from TCRdb applying MiXCR to the multiplex PCR reads. The table records about 450,000 distinct CDR3 sequences, about a quarter of them present only once. Time point defined: persistent/refractory GD, antithyroid drugs over 5 years with positive TRAb. Researchers made the TCR library from RNA that was extracted from PBMCs. This material consisted of peripheral blood mononuclear cells (PBMCs), taken when the disease was refractory, from a patient treated with antithyroid drugs. All receptors come from a female donor with Graves disease.

The chain is built from TRBV6-1 and TRBJ1-1, with D unclear. This CDR3 is built from 10 residues. With 5 bases removed from V and 8 bases from J, the gap between germline ends came to 6 bases. Germline CDR1 is MNHNS and CDR2 is SASEGT. As DNA, the CDR3 is TGTGCCAGCAGTAGGCAGGAAGCTTTCTTT. Its translation: CASSRQEAFF.

This clonotype was recorded at least ten times. V usage is TRBV2 and J usage is TRBJ1-2, with unresolved D. Germline V lookup: CDR1 SNHLY, CDR2 FYNNEI. V lost 2 bases and J lost 3, with 4 bases in between. This CDR3 contains 12 residues. CDR3 DNA: TGTGCCAGCAGTGAACAATACTATGGCTACACCTTC. Amino acids: CASSEQYYGYTF.

The table lists this clonotype with a few counts. The chain combines TRBV15 with TRBJ2-5; D uncertain. Germline assignment: CDR1 LNHNV and CDR2 YYDKDF (reference sequence). This CDR3 spans 15 amino acids. Trimming cost V 0 bases and J 1 base, with 9 bases left between them. CDR3 region: CATSRDPIFQETQYF. The DNA for the CDR3 is TGTGCCACCAGCAGAGATCCTATTTTCCAAGAGACCCAGTACTTC. Full variable domain (missing parts from reference TRBV15 and TRBJ2-5): DAMVIQNPRYQVTQFGKPVTLSCSQTLNHNVMYWYQQKSSQAPKLLFHYYDKDFNNEADTPDNFQSRRPNTSFCFLDIRSPGLGDTAMYLCATSRDPIFQETQYFGPGTRLLVL.

This clonotype was detected only a few times. V gene TRBV20-1 combines with J gene TRBJ1-2; tentative D call: TRBD1 (6 bases). The CDR3 covers 15 residues. Germline CDR1 is DFQATT and CDR2 is SNEGSKA (reference sequence). V lost 3 bases and J lost 0, with 14 bases in between. CDR3 sequence (DNA): TGCAGTGCTAGTTCGGGGGGGGGGCCTAACTATGGCTACACCTTC. Encoded protein: CSASSGGGPNYGYTF.

This sequence joins TRBV20-1 and TRBJ2-2; D might be TRBD2 (5 bases). The CDR3 is 15 residues long. V was shortened by 0 bases and J by 5 bases, with 13 bases between the two germline ends. Germline lookup yields CDR1 DFQATT and CDR2 SNEGSKA (reference sequence). The CDR3 DNA reads TGCAGTGCTAGAGACGACTACCCGGGGACCGGGGAGCTGTTTTTT. Translation: CSARDDYPGTGELFF.

This chain links TRBV10-3 with TRBJ2-2; 12 bases align to TRBD1. V was pared by 6 bases and J by 5 bases, with 7 bases of the junction left unmatched. Germline CDR1 ENHRY, CDR2 SYGVKD. This CDR3 region has 16 residues. CDR3 sequence: CAIRPGTGGATGELFF. In DNA, the CDR3 is TGTGCCATCAGACCCGGGACAGGGGGCGCAACCGGGGAGCTGTTTTTT.

This clonotype came up many times. V usage is TRBV7-2 and J usage is TRBJ2-7; the D gene is possibly TRBD2 (5 bases). From germline, CDR1 is SGHTA and CDR2 FQGNSA. Trimming cost V 10 bases and J 4 bases, with 17 bases left between them. CDR3 length: 13 amino acids. The CDR3 reads CATRPSPGYEQYF. CDR3 coding DNA: TGTGCCACTAGGCCCTCCCCGGGGTACGAGCAGTACTTC.

At least ten counts were recorded for this clonotype. This chain links TRBV28 with TRBJ1-1; 9 bases align to TRBD1. From germline, CDR1 is MDHEN and CDR2 SYDVKM. CDR3 size: 15 residues. Trimming cost V 6 bases and J 5 bases; bases outside gene matches: 10. DNA for the CDR3: TGTGCCAGCAGCCAGCCCGGGACAGGGAAAACTGAAGCTTTCTTT. Encoded protein: CASSQPGTGKTEAFF.

Points on this clonotype: One end of the junction fails to match germline, which may point to a read error. The rearrangement uses TRBV7-9 and TRBJ2-1, with D maybe TRBD2 (6 bases). The CDR3 runs 16 residues. Per germline, CDR1 SEHNR and CDR2 FQNEAQ (reference sequence). The CDR3 is CASSLGGAGYGDEQFF. Here the CDR3 DNA reads TGTGCCAGCAGTTTAGGAGGGGCGGGTTACGGCGATGAGCAGTTCTTC.

The chain joins TRBV9 to TRBJ2-4; 7 nucleotides line up with TRBD1. In germline, CDR1 is SGDLS, CDR2 YYNGEE. V lost 6 bases to trimming and J lost 3 bases; unmatched junction nucleotides: 6. The CDR3 is made up of 14 amino acids. CDR3 nucleotide sequence: TGTGCCAGCAACCAGGGGGTTGGCAAAAACATTCAGTACTTC. Its translation: CASNQGVGKNIQYF.

The chain recombines TRBV7-2 with TRBJ1-6, with 7 bases that match TRBD1. This CDR3 comprises 15 residues. Trimming removed 5 bases from V and 4 bases from J; junction bases left unmatched: 5. Germline V gene sequence: CDR1 SGHTA, CDR2 FQGNSA. This chain's CDR3 is CASSPGQAYNSPLHF. CDR3 DNA sequence: TGTGCCAGCAGCCCCGGACAGGCTTATAATTCACCCCTCCACTTT.

Worth noting for this clonotype: Mismatch with germline at one junction end may stem from a read error. The V gene is TRBV5-1, the J gene TRBJ1-1, with 10 bases identical to TRBD1. CDR3 length: 14 amino acids. Germline-derived CDR1 and CDR2 are SGHRS and YFSETQ. CDR3: CASSFGGQGDKAFF. CDR3 DNA: TGTGCCAGCAGCTTTGGTGGACAGGGGGATAAGGCTTTCTTT.

In regard to this clonotype: A much larger clone sits a single nucleotide away, making a read error possible. J is TRBJ2-7 and V is TRBV12-3 or TRBV12-4; the D is unclear. The CDR3 extends over 17 amino acids. Trimming removed 4 bases at V and 4 bases at J, with 23 bases between. DNA for the CDR3: TGTGCCAGCAGTTCAGCGCTTCGTGGGGTAATGCTTTACGAGCAGTACTTC. This gives the protein CASSSALRGVMLYEQYF.

This chain connects TRBV4-2 to TRBJ1-4; D gene ambiguous. This CDR3 is 15 amino acids long. Germline CDR1 is LGHNA and CDR2 is YNFKEQ. V was pared by 0 bases and J by 4 bases, with 9 bases between. CDR3 loop: CASSQETANNEKLFF. CDR3 in DNA: TGTGCCAGCAGCCAAGAAACAGCCAATAATGAAAAACTGTTTTTT.

This clonotype showed up many times. V gene TRBV2 combines with J gene TRBJ1-5; the D gene is possibly TRBD1 (5 bases). The CDR3 consists of 16 residues. The germline V gene has CDR1 SNHLY and CDR2 FYNNEI. V lost 3 bases, J lost 2 bases, and 14 bases lay in between. CDR3 residues: CASSESRRAGNQPQHF. The DNA of the CDR3 is TGTGCCAGCAGTGAGTCCCGCAGGGCAGGCAATCAGCCCCAGCATTTT.

This clonotype was picked up a small number of times. The V gene is TRBV4-3, the J gene TRBJ2-5; 8 bases map to TRBD1. V lost 0 bases, J lost 2 bases, and 5 bases stayed unmatched. CDR1 and CDR2 (germline): LGHNA, YSLEER. The CDR3 loop spans 16 amino acids. CDR3 bases: TGCGCCAGCAGCCAAGATAGCAGGGGGCTTCAAGAGACCCAGTACTTC. It encodes CASSQDSRGLQETQYF.

Comments on this clonotype: This may come from a read error, since a much larger clone is one base off. The V gene is TRBV29-1, the J gene TRBJ2-7; D remains ambiguous. Trimming stripped 0 bases from V and 0 bases from J, with 6 bases between. CDR3 length: 13 residues. From germline, CDR1 is SQVTM and CDR2 ANQGSEA. For the CDR3, the DNA is TGCAGCGTTGAAGAGGGAAGCTCCTACGAGCAGTACTTC. Translated: CSVEEGSSYEQYF.

This clonotype showed up just a few times. This chain connects TRBV7-2 to TRBJ2-5, with 15 bases fitting TRBD2. The CDR3 runs 16 residues. J was trimmed by 4 bases and V by 5 bases; bases with no gene match: 5. Per the germline V gene, CDR1 is SGHTA and CDR2 is FQGNSA. The CDR3 reads CASSIGTSGRLETQYF. In DNA form, the CDR3 reads TGTGCCAGCAGCATAGGGACTAGCGGGAGGTTAGAGACCCAGTACTTC.

This clonotype was detected a few times. The V gene is TRBV29-1, the J gene TRBJ1-2; no definite D call. This CDR3 comprises 13 residues. The V gene lost 7 bases and the J gene lost 5 bases, with 17 bases spanning the gap. Germline assignment: CDR1 SQVTM and CDR2 ANQGSEA. In DNA, the CDR3 is TGCAGCGCCCGTAACACGTCCGATTATGGCTACACCTTC. Translated, it gives CSARNTSDYGYTF.

The chain joins TRBV4-2 to TRBJ1-1; no firm D call. Per the germline V gene, CDR1 is LGHNA and CDR2 is YNFKEQ. This CDR3 region has 15 residues. V dropped 0 bases and J dropped 2 bases, with 10 bases sitting between them. Here the CDR3 reads CASSQERELNTEAFF. CDR3 DNA: TGTGCCAGCAGCCAAGAAAGGGAACTAAACACTGAAGCTTTCTTT.

The sample holds a few counts of this clonotype. J is TRBJ1-6 and V is TRBV11-2, with no clear D. The CDR3 sequence is 14 residues long. Per the germline V gene, CDR1 is SGHAT and CDR2 is FQNNGV. V was shortened by 5 bases and J by 6 bases, with 11 bases between the two germline ends. The CDR3 DNA sequence: TGTGCCAGCAGCCCAGGATATTCTAATTCACCCCTCCACTTT. Encoded protein: CASSPGYSNSPLHF. Together with reference TRBV11-2 and TRBJ1-6, the CDR3 gives the full variable domain: EAGVAQSPRYKIIEKRQSVAFWCNPISGHATLYWYQQILGQGPKLLIQFQNNGVVDDSQLPKDRFSAERLKGVDSTLKIQPAKLEDSAVYLCASSPGYSNSPLHFGNGTRLTVT.

This clonotype was counted ten times or more. The rearrangement uses TRBV2 and TRBJ1-1; D unresolved. The CDR3 length is 14 residues. In germline, CDR1 is SNHLY, CDR2 FYNNEI. The V and J ends lost 6 bases and 1 base respectively, with 12 bases between them. The CDR3 spells CASRERLRNTEAFF. The CDR3 coding sequence is TGTGCCAGCAGAGAACGACTCAGGAACACTGAAGCTTTCTTT.

This clonotype was detected many times. This chain links TRBV15 with TRBJ2-1, with D possibly being TRBD2 (5 bases). The V end lost 0 bases, the J end lost 3 bases, and 15 bases lay between the germline ends. In germline, CDR1 is LNHNV, CDR2 YYDKDF (reference sequence). This CDR3 has 17 residues. In DNA form, the CDR3 reads TGTGCCACCAGCAGAGATATATCGGGGTTTCGCTACAATGAGCAGTTCTTC. Translating it yields CATSRDISGFRYNEQFF. Combining the CDR3 with reference TRBV15 and TRBJ2-1 gives the whole variable domain DAMVIQNPRYQVTQFGKPVTLSCSQTLNHNVMYWYQQKSSQAPKLLFHYYDKDFNNEADTPDNFQSRRPNTSFCFLDIRSPGLGDTAMYLCATSRDISGFRYNEQFFGPGTRLTVL.

CDR3 sequence reads: CASSSIPGGHDNEQFF. The CDR3 nucleotides read TGTGCCAGCAGCTCGATCCCAGGGGGACACGACAATGAGCAGTTCTTC. The chain joins TRBV11-2 to TRBJ2-1, with 7 bases lining up with TRBD1. J gave up 5 bases and V 4 bases, and 11 bases lay outside the gene matches. The CDR3 length is 16 residues. From germline, CDR1 is SGHAT and CDR2 FQNNGV.

This clonotype was recorded many times. J is TRBJ1-3 and V is TRBV7-2, with 8 bases fitting TRBD1. The CDR3 sequence is 13 residues long. J gave up 10 bases and V 4 bases, and 6 bases lay outside the gene matches. Germline lookup yields CDR1 SGHTA and CDR2 FQGNSA. CDR3 loop: CASSSGQGMTIYF. CDR3 bases: TGTGCCAGCAGCTCTGGACAGGGTATGACCATATATTTT.

This clonotype showed up just a few times. CDR3 nucleotide sequence: TGTGCCAGCACCGAGATGGGGGGCGACGAGCAGTACTTC. This sequence encodes CASTEMGGDEQYF. This chain uses TRBV2 with TRBJ2-7; D may match TRBD1 or TRBD2 (6 bases each). With 7 bases removed from V and 5 bases from J, the gap between germline ends came to 15 bases. The CDR3 contains 13 residues. Germline V gives CDR1 SNHLY, CDR2 FYNNEI.

At least ten counts were recorded for this clonotype. Here the CDR3 reads CASSPEGGRNEKLFF. CDR3 bases: TGTGCCAGCAGCCCGGAGGGGGGGCGGAATGAAAAACTGTTTTTT. J is TRBJ1-4 and V is TRBV5-4; the D gene is possibly TRBD1 (6 bases). Germline lookup yields CDR1 SGHNT and CDR2 YYREEE (reference sequence). The CDR3 runs 15 residues. V lost 4 bases and J lost 5, with 15 bases in between. Full variable domain (outside the CDR3, taken from reference TRBV5-4 and TRBJ1-4): ETGVTQSPTHLIKTRGQQVTLRCSSQSGHNTVSWYQQALGQGPQFIFQYYREEENGRGNFPPRFSGLQFPNYSSELNVNALELDDSALYLCASSPEGGRNEKLFFGSGTQLSVL.